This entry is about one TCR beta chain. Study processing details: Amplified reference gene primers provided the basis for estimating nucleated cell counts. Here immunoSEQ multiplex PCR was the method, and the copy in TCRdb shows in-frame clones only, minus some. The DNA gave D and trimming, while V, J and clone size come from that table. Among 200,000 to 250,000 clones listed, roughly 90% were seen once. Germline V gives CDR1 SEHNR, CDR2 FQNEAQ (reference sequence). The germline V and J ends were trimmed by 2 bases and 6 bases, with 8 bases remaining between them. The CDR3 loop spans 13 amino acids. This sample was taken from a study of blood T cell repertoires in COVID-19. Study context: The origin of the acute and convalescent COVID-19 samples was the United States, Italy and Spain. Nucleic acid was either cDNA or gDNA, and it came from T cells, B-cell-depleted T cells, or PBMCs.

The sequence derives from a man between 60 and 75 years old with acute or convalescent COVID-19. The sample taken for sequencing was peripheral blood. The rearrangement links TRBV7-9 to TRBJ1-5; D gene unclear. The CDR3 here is CASSLTGGQPQHF. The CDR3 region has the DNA TGTGCCAGCAGCTTAACGGGAGGTCAGCCCCAGCATTTT. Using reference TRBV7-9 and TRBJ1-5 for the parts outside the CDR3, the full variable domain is DTGVSQNPRHKITKRGQNVTFRCDPISEHNRLYWYRQTLGQGPEFLTYFQNEAQLEKSRLLSDRFSAERPKGSFSTLEIQRTEQGDSAMYLCASSLTGGQPQHFGDGTRLSIL.